A single sample gave rise to the 22 T cell receptor beta chains below, sequenced in a study of control samples from healthy donors and cancer patients. This table comes from immunoSEQ multiplex PCR, and its TCRdb copy is limited to in-frame clones, with some not included. The table records 20,000 to 25,000 clones, around four fifths of them present only once. Source material: PBMCs. The receptors derive from a man between 60 and 75 years old with colorectal cancer.

This clone was seen only once. The rearrangement links TRBV25-1 to TRBJ1-1; tentatively, D is TRBD1 (5 bases). V lost 6 bases and J 1 base, leaving 21 bases between the germline ends. CDR1 is MGHDK, CDR2 SYGVNS, per germline. CDR3 length: 17 amino acids. Written as DNA, the CDR3 is TGTGCCAGCAGCGGACAATTAAGGGCCCGTCAGAACACTGAAGCTTTCTTT. This translates into CASSGQLRARQNTEAFF. The entire variable domain, with the rest obtained from reference TRBV25-1 and TRBJ1-1, is as follows: EADIYQTPRYLVIGTGKKITLECSQTMGHDKMYWYQQDPGMELHLIHYSYGVNSTEKGDLSSESTVSRIRTEHFPLTLESARPSHTSQYLCASSGQLRARQNTEAFFGQGTRLTVV.

This chain uses TRBV28 with TRBJ1-5; 8 bases line up with TRBD1. Germline V gene sequence: CDR1 MDHEN, CDR2 SYDVKM. With 6 bases clipped from V and 0 bases from J, the junction kept 4 bases outside the gene matches. This CDR3 is 15 amino acids long. The CDR3 sequence: CASSPTGASNQPQHF. In DNA form, the CDR3 reads TGTGCCAGCAGCCCGACAGGGGCTAGCAATCAGCCCCAGCATTTT.

This clone was detected only a few times. The chain employs TRBV5-4 and TRBJ2-1, with D hard to call. The germline gives CDR1 SGHNT, CDR2 YYREEE (reference sequence). Trimming took 0 bases from V and 3 from J, leaving 4 bases between them. The CDR3 contains 13 residues. CDR3: CASSLVDYNEQFF. CDR3 in DNA: TGTGCCAGCAGCTTGGTCGACTACAATGAGCAGTTCTTC.

This clone was observed a handful of times. The gene calls are TRBV6-2 or TRBV6-3 and TRBJ1-1; D is perhaps TRBD1 (6 bases). The V gene lost 5 bases and the J gene lost 2 bases, with 15 bases spanning the gap. Germline V gene data show CDR1 as MNHEY and CDR2 as SVGEGT. The CDR3 extends over 15 amino acids. In DNA form, the CDR3 reads TGTGCCAGCAGTCAAAGGACAGACTCTAACACTGAAGCTTTCTTT. Translating gives CASSQRTDSNTEAFF.

The chain uses TRBV4-3 and TRBJ1-1; D call uncertain. This CDR3 contains 13 residues. Trimming removed 5 bases from V and 1 base from J, with 8 bases in between. Germline-derived CDR1 and CDR2 are LGHNA and YSLEER. CDR3 sequence: CASSKGGNTEAFF. The CDR3 coding sequence is TGCGCCAGCAGCAAGGGAGGGAACACTGAAGCTTTCTTT.

DNA for the CDR3: TGCGCCAGCAGCCCGAGGGACTTCCCCGGTTACAATGAGCAGTTCTTC. Translation gives CASSPRDFPGYNEQFF. The chain uses TRBV5-1 and TRBJ2-1, with D possibly TRBD2 on 6 matching bases. The CDR3 loop spans 16 amino acids. Trimming shortened V by 4 bases and J by 4 bases, and 18 bases separated the two germline ends. Germline loops: CDR1 SGHRS, CDR2 YFSETQ. Full variable domain (outside the CDR3, taken from reference TRBV5-1 and TRBJ2-1): KAGVTQTPRYLIKTRGQQVTLSCSPISGHRSVSWYQQTPGQGLQFLFEYFSETQRNKGNFPGRFSGRQFSNSRSEMNVSTLELGDSALYLCASSPRDFPGYNEQFFGPGTRLTVL.

This chain joins TRBV2 and TRBJ1-1; TRBD1 is a possible D gene (5 bases). Trimming removed 6 bases at V and 1 base at J, with 9 bases between. The germline gives CDR1 SNHLY, CDR2 FYNNEI. This CDR3 spans 13 amino acids. DNA for the CDR3: TGTGCCAGCAGGCTCACAGGGAACACTGAAGCTTTCTTT. This gives the protein CASRLTGNTEAFF. Full variable domain (rest looked up from reference TRBV2 and TRBJ1-1): EPEVTQTPSHQVTQMGQEVILRCVPISNHLYFYWYRQILGQKVEFLVSFYNNEISEKSEIFDDQFSVERPDGSNFTLKIRSTKLEDSAMYFCASRLTGNTEAFFGQGTRLTVV.

The CDR3 region has the DNA TGCGCCAGCAGCCCCCAGGGGGCCAACACTGAAGCTTTCTTT. Protein sequence: CASSPQGANTEAFF. The chain combines TRBV5-1 with TRBJ1-1; 8 nucleotides match TRBD1. Germline loops: CDR1 SGHRS, CDR2 YFSETQ. The CDR3 spans 14 residues. The V gene end was trimmed by 4 bases and the J gene end by 2 bases; junction bases not matched to a gene: 4.

V is TRBV7-9 and J is TRBJ1-2; tentative D call: TRBD1 (5 bases). V was pared by 3 bases and J by 5 bases, with 10 bases between. This CDR3 is 13 amino acids long. Germline loops: CDR1 SEHNR, CDR2 FQNEAQ (reference sequence). The CDR3 loop reads CASSFPGGYGYTF. CDR3 sequence (DNA): TGTGCCAGCAGCTTCCCGGGGGGGTATGGCTACACCTTC.

The chain uses TRBV5-4 and TRBJ2-5; 13 bases align to TRBD2. Germline V CDR1 and CDR2: SGHNT, YYREEE (reference sequence). Losses at the gene ends were 4 bases for V and 6 bases for J; bases not matched to a gene: 9. The CDR3 extends over 16 amino acids. CDR3 coding DNA: TGTGCCAGCAGCGTAGAGACTAGCGGGGGGCGTAAGACCCAGTACTTC. As protein: CASSVETSGGRKTQYF.

This sequence joins TRBV6-1 and TRBJ2-7; D unresolved. V lost 1 base and J 2 bases, leaving 12 bases between the germline ends. Looked up from germline, CDR1 is MNHNS and CDR2 is SASEGT. CDR3 size: 15 residues. The CDR3 DNA is TGTGCCAGCAGTGAAGAGTATGGCTATCCCTACGAGCAGTACTTC. Translation gives CASSEEYGYPYEQYF.

By its share, this clone is medium-sized. The rearrangement uses TRBV6-2 or TRBV6-3 and TRBJ2-4; either TRBD1 or TRBD2 may supply D (7 bases each). Germline CDR1 reads MNHEY; CDR2 reads SVGEGT. V lost 5 bases, J lost 0 bases, and 17 bases lay in between. This CDR3 has 17 residues. CDR3 nucleotide sequence: TGTGCCAGCAGTCAGCAGGGGGGGCTAGTAGCCAAAAACATTCAGTACTTC. It yields the protein CASSQQGGLVAKNIQYF.

The rearrangement joins TRBV19 to TRBJ1-5; D is ambiguous. With 4 bases removed from V and 3 bases from J, the gap between germline ends came to 13 bases. Germline V gives CDR1 LNHDA, CDR2 SQIVND (reference sequence). The CDR3 runs 15 residues. For the CDR3, the DNA is TGTGCCAGTAGTACCCCCCGGGTTCCCAATCAGCCCCAGCATTTT. It yields the protein CASSTPRVPNQPQHF.

The V gene is TRBV29-1, the J gene TRBJ2-7; no definite D call. This CDR3 spans 12 amino acids. V was pared by 3 bases and J by 2 bases, with 8 bases between. Germline CDR1 reads SQVTM; CDR2 reads ANQGSEA. DNA of the CDR3: TGCAGCGTTGAGAGTGGGCCCTACGAGCAGTACTTC. Translated, it gives CSVESGPYEQYF.

This clone is a singleton in its sample. The chain uses TRBV9 and TRBJ1-1, with TRBD1 matching 9 bases. The germline CDR1 and CDR2 sequences are SGDLS and YYNGEE. The CDR3 contains 14 residues. The junction had 9 bases not matched to a gene; V was cut back by 2 bases and J by 10 bases. CDR3 loop: CASSVMGTGTAAFF. The CDR3 DNA is TGTGCCAGCAGCGTGATGGGGACAGGGACGGCAGCTTTCTTT.

The V gene is TRBV7-9, the J gene TRBJ2-2, with D perhaps TRBD1 (8 bases). The CDR3 length is 15 residues. Trimming pared 7 bases from V and 3 bases from J, leaving 15 bases between. Per the germline V gene, CDR1 is SEHNR and CDR2 is FQNEAQ (reference sequence). CDR3 loop: CASKQGGTDTGELFF. Here the CDR3 DNA reads TGTGCCAGCAAACAGGGGGGGACGGACACCGGGGAGCTGTTTTTT.

Comments on this clone: The sample has other DNA sequences that encode this CDR3 too. The rearrangement joins TRBV6-4 to TRBJ1-1; D possibly corresponds to TRBD1 (5 bases). V was pared by 0 bases and J by 4 bases, with 9 bases between. The germline gives CDR1 MRHNA, CDR2 SNTAGT. The CDR3 spans 14 residues. CDR3 in DNA: TGTGCCAGCAGTGACTCGTCCAGGGCCACTGAAGCTTTCTTT. It yields the protein CASSDSSRATEAFF.

The CDR3 nucleotides are TGTGCCAGCAACTACGGGACAGCTTTTGGGGGCTACACCTTC. It yields the protein CASNYGTAFGGYTF. The V gene is TRBV2, the J gene TRBJ1-2; 7 nucleotides agree with TRBD1. J gave up 8 bases and V 7 bases, and 13 bases lay outside the gene matches. This CDR3 contains 14 residues. CDR1 is SNHLY and CDR2 is FYNNEI in the germline V gene.

The V and J genes are TRBV6-1 and TRBJ1-5; TRBD1 matches at 7 bases. CDR1 and CDR2 from the germline V gene are MNHNS and SASEGT. V shed 4 bases and J 0 bases; nucleotides not matched to a gene: 6. CDR3 length: 16 amino acids. CDR3 sequence: CASSGQGLTSNQPQHF. The CDR3 DNA reads TGTGCCAGCAGTGGACAGGGTCTAACTAGCAATCAGCCCCAGCATTTT.

V is TRBV7-8 and J is TRBJ2-1, with 7 positions matching TRBD1. V was pared by 5 bases and J by 6 bases, with 4 bases of the junction left unmatched. Germline CDR1 and CDR2: SGHVS and FQNEAQ. The CDR3 has 13 residues. In DNA form, the CDR3 reads TGTGCCAGCAGCAGCGACAGGGCCAATGAGCAGTTCTTC. This sequence encodes CASSSDRANEQFF.

V usage is TRBV29-1 and J usage is TRBJ2-3; either TRBD1 or TRBD2 may supply D (5 bases each). The germline V gene encodes CDR1 SQVTM and CDR2 ANQGSEA. This CDR3 has 14 amino acids. V gave up 3 bases and J gave up 2 bases, with 12 bases separating them. CDR3 sequence: CSVDGTEDTDTQYF. CDR3 DNA sequence: TGCAGCGTTGATGGGACGGAAGACACAGATACGCAGTATTTT.

This clone ranks as medium-sized. The chain has TRBV7-2 and TRBJ1-5; D is perhaps TRBD1 (5 bases). Trimming shortened V by 2 bases and J by 1 base, and 9 bases separated the two germline ends. Germline V CDR1 and CDR2: SGHTA, FQGNSA. The CDR3 has 15 residues. CDR3 sequence (DNA): TGTGCCAGCAGCTTATCAGGGATCAGCAATCAGCCCCAGCATTTT. Translation: CASSLSGISNQPQHF.